Only a few counts were recorded for the clone carrying this TCR beta chain. Its matching antigen is unknown. The sample belongs to a study of T-cell reconstitution after alpha-beta-depleted transplantation in children. With V trimmed by 5 bases and J by 4 bases, 9 bases remained unmatched. This CDR3 comprises 15 residues. Library preparation (for TCRbeta) was performed with unique molecular identifiers. TCRdb redid the calling of the PCR reads with MiXCR, one entry per CDR3 protein. The sample records 350,000 to 500,000 distinct CDR3 sequences, approximately 41% being singletons. General study results and limits: Surviving recipient cells, namely T cells and thymic progenitors, were the source of high day-60 TCRbeta diversity in some patients. After transplant, at about two months, alpha-beta T cells were reportedly derived from several hundred expanded graft clones. The authors attributed T-cell counts and diversity one year after transplant mostly to newly produced T cells.

The sequence derives from a girl between 2 and 10 years old with aplastic anemia, due to receive a stem cell transplant. The chain links TRBV12-3 or TRBV12-4 to TRBJ2-3; 7 bases agree with TRBD2. The sequenced sample was PBMCs, obtained before TCRalphabeta/CD19-depleted stem cell transplant. The CDR3 sequence: CASSPGWEGSDTQYF. In DNA, the CDR3 is TGTGCCAGCAGTCCCGGTTGGGAGGGGTCAGATACGCAGTATTTT.